This T cell receptor (beta chain) was sequenced during a study of blood T cells in healthy people across ages. The CDR3 length is 15 residues. V shed 0 bases and J shed 1 base, with 10 bases lying between them. Germline-derived CDR1 and CDR2 are DFQATT and SNEGSKA (reference sequence). The second PCR ran 7 to 11 cycles with a sample-barcoded 5' primer and J-beta primers. At least 2.5 million CDR3-containing paired-end reads were obtained per sample. TCRdb redid the calling of the 5' RACE reads with MiXCR, one entry per CDR3 protein. The repertoire holds more than 1.4 million distinct CDR3 sequences, roughly 45% seen once, with 7.9% in the top ten. This clonotype was recorded a few times.

The sequence came from a woman younger than 30 in good health. The source material was blood. This chain uses TRBV20-1 with TRBJ2-1, with D unclear. The CDR3 sequence: CSARDERLSYNEQFF. The CDR3 DNA sequence: TGCAGTGCTAGAGATGAGCGCTTATCCTACAATGAGCAGTTCTTC.